A selection of T cell receptor beta chains follows, all from one sample in a study of radiotherapy plus CTLA-4 blockade in lung cancer. This table comes from immunoSEQ multiplex PCR, and its TCRdb copy is limited to in-frame clones, with some not included. The sample holds approximately 100,000 clones; around 83% are singletons and the top ten take 3% to 3.5%. Sample: peripheral blood, taken from a patient treated with radiotherapy plus ipilimumab. The receptors come from a human donor with non-small cell lung cancer who had a partial response to radiotherapy plus ipilimumab. Each CDR3 is given without its conserved first and last residue. Clone sizes are given selectively: once, few, many, or a class where the clone is expanded.

>few|TRBJ1-5|12|TRBV12-2
ATTNPGDNQPQH
>.|TRBJ2-3|15|TRBV6-1
ASSEAGGTGWTDTQY
>.|TRBJ2-5|11|TRBV19
ASTPGGQETQY
>.|TRBJ2-1|13|TRBV9
ASSVSGGSYNEQF
>.|TRBJ2-7|12|TRBV7-2
ASSLTYGVSEQY
>.|TRBJ1-5|13|TRBV6-1
ASSPEDGNNQPQH
>.|TRBJ2-3|13|TRBV27
ASSYQGRGTDTQY
>.|TRBJ2-1|13|TRBV7-3
ASSLGLAGVDEQF
>.|TRBJ1-4|12|TRBV18
ASYQGSWGEKLF
>few|TRBJ1-2|11|TRBV7-8
ASSLGTVFGYT
>once|TRBJ1-1|11|TRBV6-1
ASSVSGTGQTF
>.|TRBJ2-7|9|TRBV2
ASRLTEKQD
>.|TRBJ2-7|11|TRBV27
ASRYRVSNEQY
>.|TRBJ2-5|11|TRBV15
ATAFRYQETQY
>.|TRBJ1-1|12|TRBV7-6
ASSLAPWGRGAF
>.|TRBJ2-3|10|TRBV29-1
SVIFDGGLQD
>.|TRBJ2-6|15|TRBV7-9
ASSPPYRYSGANVLT
>few|TRBJ2-2|13|TRBV5-1
ASSPDPGRTGELF
>.|TRBJ1-2|16|TRBV4-2
ASSQDSGSSLGNYGYT
>.|TRBJ1-2|13|TRBV6-6
ATFSRDSANYGYT
>.|TRBJ2-1|15|TRBV11-3
ASSLEAGTSGRDEQF
>.|.|15|TRBV7-8
ASSLVGTSGRSYEQY
>.|TRBJ2-7|14|TRBV6-6
ASTSPPGTSIYEQY
>.|TRBJ1-1|11|TRBV7-9
ASSFQGNTEAF
>.|TRBJ2-7|13|TRBV7-2
ASSLRTSASYEQY
>.|TRBJ1-2|12|TRBV7-6
ASSPRTGTYGYT
>.|TRBJ1-5|13|TRBV5-3
ARSLRGLSNQPQH
>once|TRBJ1-2|9|TRBV11-2
ASSEDGVDT
>.|TRBJ1-3|11|TRBV29-1
SVQAISGNTIY
>.|TRBJ2-5|12|TRBV15
ATRQGGSLGTQY
>.|TRBJ2-7|12|TRBV5-1
ASSLGPRSYEQY
>.|TRBJ1-1|12|TRBV4-1
ASSQRGDNTEAF
>few|TRBJ2-5|9|TRBV11-2
ASSTRAAQY
>.|TRBJ1-2|14|TRBV6-5
ASSSGTGRLGGGYT